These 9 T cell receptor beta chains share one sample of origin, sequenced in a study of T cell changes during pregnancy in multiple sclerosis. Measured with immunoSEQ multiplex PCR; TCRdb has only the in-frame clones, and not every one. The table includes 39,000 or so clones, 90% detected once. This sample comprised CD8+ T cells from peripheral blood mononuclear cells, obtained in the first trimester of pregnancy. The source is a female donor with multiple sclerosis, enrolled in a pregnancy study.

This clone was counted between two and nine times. The CDR3 here is CASSRGLAGENTGELFF. The DNA for the CDR3 is TGTGCCAGCAGCCGCGGACTAGCGGGAGAAAACACCGGGGAGCTGTTTTTT. The V call is TRBV5-4, the J call TRBJ2-2; 13 bases line up with TRBD2. CDR3 size: 17 residues. Germline lookup yields CDR1 SGHNT and CDR2 YYREEE (reference sequence). J gave up 2 bases and V 4 bases, and 5 bases lay outside the gene matches.

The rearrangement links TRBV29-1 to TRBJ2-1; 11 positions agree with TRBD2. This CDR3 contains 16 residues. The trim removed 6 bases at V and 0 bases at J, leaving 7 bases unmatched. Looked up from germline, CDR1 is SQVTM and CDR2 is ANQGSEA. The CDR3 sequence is CSVRGTSGGSYNEQFF. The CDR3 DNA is TGCAGCGTCAGGGGTACTAGCGGGGGCTCCTACAATGAGCAGTTCTTC.

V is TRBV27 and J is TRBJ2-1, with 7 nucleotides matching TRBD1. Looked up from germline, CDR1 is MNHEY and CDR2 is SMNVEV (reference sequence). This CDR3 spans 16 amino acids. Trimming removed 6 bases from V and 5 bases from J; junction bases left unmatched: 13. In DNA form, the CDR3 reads TGTGCCAGCAGAGTTCACCGGGACAGAGATGACAATGAGCAGTTCTTC. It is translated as CASRVHRDRDDNEQFF.

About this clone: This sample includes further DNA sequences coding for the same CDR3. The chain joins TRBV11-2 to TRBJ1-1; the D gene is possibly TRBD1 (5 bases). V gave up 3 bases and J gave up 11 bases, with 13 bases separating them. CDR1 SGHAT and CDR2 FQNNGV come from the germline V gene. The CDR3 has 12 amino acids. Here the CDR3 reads CASSLGRGEAFF. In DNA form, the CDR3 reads TGTGCCAGCAGCTTGGGAAGGGGCGAGGCTTTCTTT.

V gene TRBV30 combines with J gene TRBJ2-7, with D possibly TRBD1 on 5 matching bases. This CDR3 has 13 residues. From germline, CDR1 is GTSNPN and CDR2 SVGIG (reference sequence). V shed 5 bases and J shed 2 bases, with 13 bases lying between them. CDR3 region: CAWSADSTYEQYF. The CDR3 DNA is TGTGCCTGGTCCGCCGACAGTACCTACGAGCAGTACTTC.

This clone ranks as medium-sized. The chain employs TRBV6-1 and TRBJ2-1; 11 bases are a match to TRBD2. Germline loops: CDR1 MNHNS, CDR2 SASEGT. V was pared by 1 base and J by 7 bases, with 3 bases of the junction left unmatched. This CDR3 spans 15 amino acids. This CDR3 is CASSEELAGGNEQFF. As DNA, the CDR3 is TGTGCCAGCAGTGAAGAGCTAGCGGGAGGAAATGAGCAGTTCTTC.

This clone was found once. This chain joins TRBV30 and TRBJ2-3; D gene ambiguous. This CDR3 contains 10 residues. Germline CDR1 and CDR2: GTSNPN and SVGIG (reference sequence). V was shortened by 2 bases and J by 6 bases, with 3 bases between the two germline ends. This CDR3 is CAWSRDTQYF. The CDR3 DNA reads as TGTGCCTGGAGTCGGGATACGCAGTATTTT.

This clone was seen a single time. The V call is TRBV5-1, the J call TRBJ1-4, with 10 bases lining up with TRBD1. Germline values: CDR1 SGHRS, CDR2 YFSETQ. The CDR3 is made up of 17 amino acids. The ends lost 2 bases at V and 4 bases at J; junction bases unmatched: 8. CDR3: CASSLLGTGVGNEKLFF. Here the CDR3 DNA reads TGCGCCAGCAGCTTACTAGGGACAGGGGTTGGTAATGAAAAACTGTTTTTT. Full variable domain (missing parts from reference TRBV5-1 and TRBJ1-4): KAGVTQTPRYLIKTRGQQVTLSCSPISGHRSVSWYQQTPGQGLQFLFEYFSETQRNKGNFPGRFSGRQFSNSRSEMNVSTLELGDSALYLCASSLLGTGVGNEKLFFGSGTQLSVL.

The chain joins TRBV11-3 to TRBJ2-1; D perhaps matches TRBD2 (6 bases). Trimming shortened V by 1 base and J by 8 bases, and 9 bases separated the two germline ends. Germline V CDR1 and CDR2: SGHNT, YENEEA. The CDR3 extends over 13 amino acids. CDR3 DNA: TGTGCCAGCAGCTTAGGCTGGGAGGATGAGCAGTTCTTC. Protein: CASSLGWEDEQFF.